The 26 T cell receptor beta chains below come from one sample, sequenced in a study of cytomegalovirus exposure and HLA in healthy donors. Both 60 Vbeta primers and 13 Jbeta primers went into the PCR. Here immunoSEQ multiplex PCR was the method, and the copy in TCRdb shows in-frame clones only, minus some. The data show around 170,000 clones, with more than 65% seen just once and 3.8% held by the top ten. Sequencing was done on a sample of PBMCs. All receptors derive from a man aged 45-65 years in good health and CMV-seronegative.

This clone was counted between two and nine times. The rearrangement joins TRBV5-6 to TRBJ2-1; 8 bases fit TRBD2. V trimming: 2 bases; J trimming: 10 bases; junction bases outside the gene matches: 11. This CDR3 region has 15 residues. Germline CDR1 SGHDT, CDR2 YYEEEE. Written as DNA, the CDR3 is TGTGCCAGCAGCTTAACCGGGGGGGGCCGAGGCGAGCAGTTCTTC. Translation gives CASSLTGGGRGEQFF.

This chain links TRBV27 with TRBJ1-4; 11 nucleotides line up with TRBD1. V trimming: 6 bases; J trimming: 14 bases; junction bases outside the gene matches: 2. CDR3 length: 11 residues. Germline CDR1 and CDR2: MNHEY and SMNVEV (reference sequence). CDR3 in amino acids: CASRGTGGLFF. In DNA, the CDR3 is TGTGCCAGCAGGGGGACAGGGGGTCTGTTTTTT.

The chain combines TRBV18 with TRBJ2-1; D ambiguous. Germline-derived CDR1 and CDR2 are KGHSH and LQKENI. The CDR3 is 16 residues long. V dropped 6 bases and J dropped 0 bases, with 15 bases sitting between them. The CDR3 region is CASSQLAQSSYNEQFF. CDR3 DNA: TGTGCCAGCTCCCAATTAGCCCAGAGCTCCTACAATGAGCAGTTCTTC.

The CDR3: CASSDGGIYEQYF. The DNA for the CDR3 is TGTGCCAGCAGTGACGGAGGGATCTACGAGCAGTACTTC. The chain is built from TRBV6-1 and TRBJ2-7, with a tentative D call TRBD2 (6 bases). Germline lookup yields CDR1 MNHNS and CDR2 SASEGT. V dropped 3 bases and J dropped 3 bases, with 9 bases sitting between them. The CDR3 has 13 amino acids.

The genes are TRBV11-2 and TRBJ1-2; D perhaps matches TRBD1 (5 bases). Looked up from germline, CDR1 is SGHAT and CDR2 is FQNNGV. Trimming took 5 bases from V and 6 from J, leaving 16 bases between them. The length of the CDR3 is 14 residues. The CDR3, as DNA: TGTGCCAGCAGCGTGGAGATTATCAGGGATGGCTACACCTTC. Amino acid sequence: CASSVEIIRDGYTF.

The chain uses TRBV2 and TRBJ1-2; no clear D gene. The V end was cut by 2 bases, the J end by 2 bases, with 6 bases between. The CDR3 is made up of 13 amino acids. The germline V gene has CDR1 SNHLY and CDR2 FYNNEI. CDR3: CASSELVNYGYTF. CDR3 nucleotides: TGTGCCAGCAGTGAACTAGTCAACTATGGCTACACCTTC.

The chain joins TRBV4-3 to TRBJ1-3; no clear D. Germline V gives CDR1 LGHNA, CDR2 YSLEER. Trimming removed 1 base at V and 4 bases at J, with 14 bases between. The CDR3 covers 16 residues. CDR3 DNA: TGCGCCAGCAGCCAAGTGAGGGAAACAGCGGGAAACACCATATATTTT. As protein: CASSQVRETAGNTIYF.

The chain joins TRBV7-9 to TRBJ1-3; TRBD1 matches at 8 bases. Germline V CDR1 and CDR2: SEHNR, FQNEAQ (reference sequence). Trimming at V came to 10 bases and at J to 7 bases, leaving 12 bases not matched to a gene. CDR3 length equals 14 residues. CDR3 in amino acids: CAMKTGERWNTIYF. CDR3 sequence (DNA): TGTGCCATGAAGACAGGGGAGAGGTGGAACACCATATATTTT.

Note on this clone: A junction boundary mismatches the germline segment, possibly from a read error. The CDR3 sequence is CSSSFAGIQETQYF. In nucleotides, the CDR3 is TGTTCCAGCAGCTTCGCGGGAATACAAGAGACCCAGTACTTC. V gene TRBV7-9 combines with J gene TRBJ2-5, with TRBD2 as a possible D gene (6 bases). This CDR3 region has 14 residues. Germline V gene lookup returns CDR1 SEHNR and CDR2 FQNEAQ (reference sequence).

The rearrangement uses TRBV25-1 and TRBJ1-1; TRBD1 aligns across 9 bases. V gave up 4 bases and J gave up 3 bases; unmatched junction bases: 9. Germline V CDR1 and CDR2: MGHDK, SYGVNS. The CDR3 sequence is 16 residues long. CDR3 loop: CASSGRTGGDDTEAFF. CDR3 sequence (DNA): TGTGCCAGCAGTGGAAGAACAGGGGGCGATGACACTGAAGCTTTCTTT.

V usage is TRBV13 and J usage is TRBJ1-1; D is ambiguous. The germline V gene has CDR1 PRHDT and CDR2 FYEKMQ (reference sequence). The CDR3 totals 13 residues. Trimming stripped 5 bases from V and 4 bases from J, with 11 bases between. CDR3: CASSPTVSTEAFF. CDR3 nucleotide sequence: TGTGCCAGCAGCCCTACTGTCTCCACTGAAGCTTTCTTT.

V and J are TRBV6-1 and TRBJ1-3; no definite D call. Germline V gives CDR1 MNHNS, CDR2 SASEGT. V lost 4 bases, J lost 0 bases, and 10 bases lay in between. This CDR3 spans 15 amino acids. Here the CDR3 reads CASSVTAFSGNTIYF. DNA of the CDR3: TGTGCCAGCAGTGTCACAGCCTTCTCTGGAAACACCATATATTTT.

The chain links TRBV7-9 to TRBJ1-6, with D tentatively TRBD1 (5 bases). The germline V and J ends were trimmed by 6 bases and 5 bases, with 11 bases remaining between them. This CDR3 contains 14 residues. Germline values: CDR1 SEHNR, CDR2 FQNEAQ (reference sequence). DNA for the CDR3: TGTGCCAGCAGTCCAGGGTCAGATAATTCACCCCTCCACTTT. Protein product: CASSPGSDNSPLHF. Drawing the rest from reference TRBV7-9 and TRBJ1-6, the complete variable domain is DTGVSQNPRHKITKRGQNVTFRCDPISEHNRLYWYRQTLGQGPEFLTYFQNEAQLEKSRLLSDRFSAERPKGSFSTLEIQRTEQGDSAMYLCASSPGSDNSPLHFGNGTRLTVT.

This chain joins TRBV25-1 and TRBJ2-7; D unresolved. V was pared by 5 bases and J by 7 bases, with 12 bases between. Per the germline V gene, CDR1 is MGHDK and CDR2 is SYGVNS. This CDR3 is 12 amino acids long. DNA of the CDR3: TGTGCCAGCAGTCCCAGGCTTAATGAGCAGTACTTC. This encodes CASSPRLNEQYF.

V usage is TRBV20-1 and J usage is TRBJ2-5; D is ambiguous. This CDR3 has 11 amino acids. Trimming took 3 bases from V and 2 from J, leaving 4 bases between them. CDR1 and CDR2 (germline): DFQATT, SNEGSKA (reference sequence). The CDR3, as DNA: TGCAGTGCTAGGGAGCAAGAGACCCAGTACTTC. Its translation: CSAREQETQYF.

The chain is built from TRBV6-1 and TRBJ1-5; 8 bases are shared with TRBD1. The J segment lost 2 bases and the V segment lost 6 bases, leaving 3 bases of the junction unmatched. CDR1 is MNHNS and CDR2 is SASEGT in the germline V gene. The CDR3 length is 14 residues. CDR3 in DNA: TGTGCCAGCAGCCCGACAGGGGGCAATCAGCCCCAGCATTTT. Translation gives CASSPTGGNQPQHF.

This chain joins TRBV7-8 and TRBJ2-3; 10 nucleotides align to TRBD2. The germline V gene has CDR1 SGHVS and CDR2 FQNEAQ. V was clipped by 1 base and J by 5 bases; unmatched bases: 9. This CDR3 has 17 amino acids. The chain's CDR3 is CASSLVGSGGRVDTQYF. Written as DNA, the CDR3 is TGTGCCAGCAGCTTAGTCGGTAGCGGGGGGCGGGTAGATACGCAGTATTTT.

The V and J genes are TRBV7-2 and TRBJ2-5; 10 bases line up with TRBD2. The germline V gene has CDR1 SGHTA and CDR2 FQGNSA. The CDR3 contains 14 residues. Trimming took 5 bases from V and 5 from J; bases not matched to a gene: 5. Written as DNA, the CDR3 is TGTGCCAGCAGCCGAGCGGGGGGGCGGGAGACCCAGTACTTC. Its translation: CASSRAGGRETQYF.

The CDR3 sequence: CASSRPLGFGELFF. Here the CDR3 DNA reads TGTGCCAGCAGTCGTCCACTAGGGTTCGGGGAGCTGTTTTTT. V gene TRBV28 combines with J gene TRBJ2-2; D possibly corresponds to TRBD2 (5 bases). Trimming pared 5 bases from V and 7 bases from J, leaving 14 bases between. The CDR3 sequence is 14 residues long. Germline V gene lookup returns CDR1 MDHEN and CDR2 SYDVKM.

V and J are TRBV21-1 and TRBJ1-4. TRBV21-1 corresponds to a pseudogene. The CDR3 is 13 amino acids. The DNA of the CDR3 is TGTGCCAGCAGCAGAGGGAGGGGGGAAAAACTGTTTTTT. Translated, it gives CASSRGRGEKLFF.

The CDR3 spells CASSTTGSTGELFF. The CDR3 DNA sequence: TGTGCCAGCAGCACGACAGGGTCCACCGGGGAGCTGTTTTTT. The rearrangement joins TRBV7-9 to TRBJ2-2; 7 bases match TRBD1. Losses at the gene ends were 5 bases for V and 4 bases for J; bases not matched to a gene: 4. The CDR3 covers 14 residues. Germline lookup yields CDR1 SEHNR and CDR2 FQNEAQ (reference sequence). Full variable domain (rest looked up from reference TRBV7-9 and TRBJ2-2): DTGVSQNPRHKITKRGQNVTFRCDPISEHNRLYWYRQTLGQGPEFLTYFQNEAQLEKSRLLSDRFSAERPKGSFSTLEIQRTEQGDSAMYLCASSTTGSTGELFFGEGSRLTVL.

The V call is TRBV27, the J call TRBJ1-6, with D hard to call. Trimming pared 3 bases from V and 0 bases from J, leaving 6 bases between. CDR3 size: 15 residues. Germline CDR1 is MNHEY and CDR2 is SMNVEV (reference sequence). CDR3 DNA sequence: TGTGCCAGCAGTTTCGAGTTCTCCTATAATTCACCCCTCCACTTT. This gives the protein CASSFEFSYNSPLHF.

The chain uses TRBV27 and TRBJ1-5; TRBD1 agrees at 8 bases. Per germline, CDR1 MNHEY and CDR2 SMNVEV (reference sequence). With V trimmed by 6 bases and J by 6 bases, 7 bases remained unmatched. The CDR3 contains 14 residues. The CDR3 spells CASSSGTGTQPQHF. The CDR3 nucleotides are TGTGCCAGCAGCTCCGGGACAGGAACTCAGCCCCAGCATTTT.

With regard to this clone: The junction shows a germline mismatch at one end, possibly a read error. J is TRBJ1-6 and V is TRBV2; D remains unclear. This CDR3 is built from 11 residues. From germline, CDR1 is SNHLY and CDR2 FYNNEI. The CDR3 loop reads CASSDKSPLHF. The CDR3 DNA follows: TGTGCCAGCAGTGATAAATCACCCCTCCACTTT.

The chain joins TRBV29-1 to TRBJ2-6; weak D call: TRBD1 (6 bases). Trimming stripped 5 bases from V and 2 bases from J, with 10 bases between. Germline lookup yields CDR1 SQVTM and CDR2 ANQGSEA. CDR3 size: 14 residues. The CDR3 sequence: CSVPGGTGANVLTF. CDR3 coding DNA: TGCAGCGTTCCTGGGGGCACTGGGGCCAACGTCCTGACTTTC.

The rearrangement joins TRBV5-4 to TRBJ1-4, with D perhaps matching TRBD1 (6 bases). CDR3 length equals 15 residues. V was shortened by 0 bases and J by 3 bases, with 9 bases between the two germline ends. Germline CDR1 SGHNT, CDR2 YYREEE (reference sequence). The CDR3 bases are TGTGCCAGCAGCTTGGTGGGGGCATCTAATGAAAAACTGTTTTTT. This codes for CASSLVGASNEKLFF. The whole variable domain, remainder taken from reference TRBV5-4 and TRBJ1-4, is ETGVTQSPTHLIKTRGQQVTLRCSSQSGHNTVSWYQQALGQGPQFIFQYYREEENGRGNFPPRFSGLQFPNYSSELNVNALELDDSALYLCASSLVGASNEKLFFGSGTQLSVL.